This T cell receptor beta chain was observed in a study of cytomegalovirus exposure and HLA in healthy donors. About the research overall: Researchers previously reported finding roughly 120 million unique TCR beta sequences from roughly 180 million T cells.

PCR involved 60 Vbeta and 13 Jbeta primers. The repertoire was sequenced with immunoSEQ multiplex PCR; TCRdb's copy has only in-frame clones and lacks some. Of 150,000 or so clones listed, roughly 74% were seen once; the top ten hold approximately 2.6%. Study-wide results and limits: Later examination showed HLA-associated TCR beta chains had greater clonal expansion than equally common others. Productive status was seen about 87% or about 30% of the time for most TCR beta V segments in an earlier analysis.

The V gene lost 0 bases and the J gene lost 4 bases, with 9 bases spanning the gap. The germline V gene has CDR1 MRHNA and CDR2 SNTAGT. The CDR3 totals 14 residues. This clone was detected a few times. Its antigen is as yet unknown. Other DNA sequences of this sample code for an identical CDR3. Sequenced sample: PBMCs. This TCR was recovered from a man aged 18 to 29 in good health and CMV-seronegative. This sequence joins TRBV6-4 and TRBJ1-1; D is uncertain. CDR3 nucleotide sequence: TGTGCCAGCAGTGACTCGTCCAGAGGCACTGAAGCTTTCTTT. Its protein is CASSDSSRGTEAFF.